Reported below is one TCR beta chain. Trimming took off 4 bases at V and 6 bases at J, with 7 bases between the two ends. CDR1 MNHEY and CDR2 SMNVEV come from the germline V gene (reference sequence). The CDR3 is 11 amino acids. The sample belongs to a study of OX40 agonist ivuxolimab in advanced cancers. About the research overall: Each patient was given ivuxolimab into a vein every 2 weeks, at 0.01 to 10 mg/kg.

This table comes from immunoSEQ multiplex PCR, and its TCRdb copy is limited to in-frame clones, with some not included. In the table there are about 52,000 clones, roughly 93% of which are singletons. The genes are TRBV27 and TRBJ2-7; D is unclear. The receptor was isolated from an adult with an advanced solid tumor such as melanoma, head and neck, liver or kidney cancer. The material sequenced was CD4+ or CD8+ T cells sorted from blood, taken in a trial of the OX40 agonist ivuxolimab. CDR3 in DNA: TGTGCCAGCAGTTACTTGGGCGAGCAGTACTTC. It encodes CASSYLGEQYF.